These 15 T cell receptor beta chains came from one sample sequenced in a study of cytomegalovirus exposure and HLA in healthy donors (dated 2017 in TCRdb). The method was the immunoSEQ multiplex PCR assay. For the multiplex PCR, a mixture combining 60 forward primers for TCR Vbeta segments and 13 reverse primers for TCR Jbeta segments was used. Not all clones reach the TCRdb copy of this immuneACCESS table, which keeps in-frame sequences only. Checked studies attribute under half of the gap to unresolved V genes and leave the rest unexplained. The sample yields 70,000 to 85,000 clones; about 60% were counted once. The ten largest make up approximately 5.4% of the sample. The source material was PBMCs. The origin of the receptors is a man in his thirties or forties in good health and CMV-seropositive.

The V gene is TRBV28, the J gene TRBJ2-2, with 7 bases that match TRBD1. The CDR3 length is 13 residues. V trimming: 10 bases; J trimming: 5 bases; junction bases outside the gene matches: 7. Looked up from germline, CDR1 is MDHEN and CDR2 is SYDVKM. The CDR3 region is CATPDRATGELFF. CDR3 nucleotides: TGTGCCACCCCCGACAGGGCTACCGGGGAGCTGTTTTTT.

The chain uses TRBV29-1 and TRBJ2-7; D is perhaps TRBD1 (6 bases). Trimming left V 0 bases short and J 3 bases short, with 6 bases between. The length of the CDR3 is 12 residues. Germline CDR1 is SQVTM and CDR2 is ANQGSEA. In DNA form, the CDR3 reads TGCAGCGTTGAAGAGGACAGCTACGAGCAGTACTTC. Protein product: CSVEEDSYEQYF.

The gene calls are TRBV7-8 and TRBJ2-2, with D possibly matching TRBD1 (5 bases). The V gene's germline CDR1 is SGHVS and CDR2 FQNEAQ. The CDR3 covers 14 residues. Trimming shortened V by 2 bases and J by 8 bases, and 12 bases separated the two germline ends. The DNA of the CDR3 is TGTGCCAGCAGCTTATGGGGCGCAGGTGGGGAGCTGTTTTTT. It codes for CASSLWGAGGELFF.

J is TRBJ2-7 and V is TRBV13; no clear D gene. The CDR3 runs to 14 residues. V was cut by 5 bases and J by 0 bases, with 11 bases left in between. From germline, CDR1 is PRHDT and CDR2 FYEKMQ (reference sequence). For the CDR3, the DNA is TGTGCCAGCAGCCAACCACTCGGCTCCTACGAGCAGTACTTC. The encoded protein is CASSQPLGSYEQYF.

Comment on this clone: Distinct nucleotide sequences in the sample also encode this CDR3. The CDR3 here is CASSWGLAGDQETQYF. Written as DNA, the CDR3 is TGTGCCAGCAGTTGGGGGCTAGCGGGGGACCAAGAGACCCAGTACTTC. The chain has TRBV6-5 and TRBJ2-5, with 10 bases matching TRBD2. Germline V lookup: CDR1 MNHEY, CDR2 SVGAGI. J lost 0 bases, V lost 4 bases, and 5 bases had no gene match. The CDR3 runs 16 residues.

This clone showed up just a few times. This chain connects TRBV7-9 to TRBJ1-1; 7 nucleotides agree with TRBD1. The CDR3 is made up of 14 amino acids. Per the germline V gene, CDR1 is SEHNR and CDR2 is FQNEAQ (reference sequence). The trim removed 1 base at V and 9 bases at J, leaving 8 bases unmatched. Here the CDR3 DNA reads TGTGCCAGCAGCTTAGAAGGGGGCTCAGCTCAAGCTTTCTTT. This gives the protein CASSLEGGSAQAFF.

This chain joins TRBV5-1 and TRBJ1-2; 11 nucleotides match TRBD1. The CDR3 consists of 15 residues. Germline CDR1 is SGHRS and CDR2 is YFSETQ. V lost 4 bases, J lost 3 bases, and 5 bases stayed unmatched. The chain's CDR3 is CASSPRTGGDYGYTF. CDR3 sequence (DNA): TGCGCCAGCAGCCCTAGGACAGGGGGCGACTATGGCTACACCTTC.

The chain is built from TRBV29-1 and TRBJ1-5, with D unclear. There are 12 residues in the CDR3. CDR1 and CDR2 (germline): SQVTM, ANQGSEA. Between the trimmed V and J ends, which lost 4 bases and 3 bases, there was a span of 7 bases. The CDR3 protein is CSVGGPNQPQHF. DNA of the CDR3: TGCAGCGTTGGCGGGCCCAATCAGCCCCAGCATTTT.

The V gene is TRBV19, the J gene TRBJ1-5, with a tentative D call TRBD1 (6 bases). Germline V lookup: CDR1 LNHDA, CDR2 SQIVND (reference sequence). V lost 5 bases to trimming and J lost 4 bases, with 9 bases between them. The length of the CDR3 is 13 residues. CDR3 sequence: CASSLDRNQPQHF. The DNA for the CDR3 is TGTGCCAGTAGTCTGGACAGAAATCAGCCCCAGCATTTT.

This chain connects TRBV5-1 to TRBJ1-1; TRBD1 is a possible D gene (5 bases). The CDR3 consists of 14 residues. The V gene's germline CDR1 is SGHRS and CDR2 YFSETQ. Trimming left V 7 bases short and J 2 bases short, with 15 bases between. The chain's CDR3 is CASELGGSNTEAFF. CDR3 sequence (DNA): TGCGCCAGCGAGTTGGGGGGATCCAACACTGAAGCTTTCTTT.

This chain uses TRBV30 with TRBJ1-2, with a possible D match to TRBD1 (5 bases). V was pared by 1 base and J by 4 bases, with 7 bases between. The CDR3 contains 12 residues. Germline V gene data show CDR1 as GTSNPN and CDR2 as SVGIG (reference sequence). In DNA, the CDR3 is TGTGCCTGGAGTGGACAGACCTATGGCTACACCTTC. Amino acids: CAWSGQTYGYTF. Complete variable domain (other parts from reference TRBV30 and TRBJ1-2): SQTIHQWPATLVQPVGSPLSLECTVEGTSNPNLYWYRQAAGRGLQLLFYSVGIGQISSEVPQNLSASRPQDRQFILSSKKLLLSDSGFYLCAWSGQTYGYTFGSGTRLTVV.

The V gene is TRBV25-1, the J gene TRBJ2-1; 7 bases align to TRBD1. The CDR3 spans 16 residues. The V and J ends lost 3 bases and 3 bases, in that order; junction bases with no gene match: 8. Germline CDR1 and CDR2: MGHDK and SYGVNS. The CDR3 spells CASSDFVQGDYNEQFF. The CDR3, as DNA: TGTGCCAGCAGTGATTTTGTCCAGGGGGACTACAATGAGCAGTTCTTC.

Of note for this clone: Relative to the germline gene, one junction end is altered; a read error may explain this. The chain couples TRBV6-4 to TRBJ2-5, with 8 nucleotides matching TRBD2. Germline V gene sequence: CDR1 MRHNA, CDR2 SNTAGT. The CDR3 runs to 12 residues. In DNA form, the CDR3 reads TGTGCCAGCAGTGACTGGAGCGGGGGTTTCCACTTC. Translated, it gives CASSDWSGGFHF.

The chain recombines TRBV2 with TRBJ2-5, with a weak D call TRBD2 (6 bases). The CDR3 spans 14 residues. V lost 7 bases and J 0 bases, leaving 12 bases between the germline ends. Germline V gene data show CDR1 as SNHLY and CDR2 as FYNNEI. CDR3 region: CASKGSGDQETQYF. The CDR3 DNA follows: TGTGCCAGCAAGGGTAGCGGAGACCAAGAGACCCAGTACTTC.

This chain uses TRBV5-1 with TRBJ2-7, with D possibly TRBD1 on 5 matching bases. The germline V gene encodes CDR1 SGHRS and CDR2 YFSETQ. V gave up 4 bases and J gave up 6 bases, with 8 bases separating them. CDR3 length equals 11 residues. The chain's CDR3 is CASSDRGEQYF. DNA of the CDR3: TGCGCCAGCAGCGACAGAGGCGAGCAGTACTTC.